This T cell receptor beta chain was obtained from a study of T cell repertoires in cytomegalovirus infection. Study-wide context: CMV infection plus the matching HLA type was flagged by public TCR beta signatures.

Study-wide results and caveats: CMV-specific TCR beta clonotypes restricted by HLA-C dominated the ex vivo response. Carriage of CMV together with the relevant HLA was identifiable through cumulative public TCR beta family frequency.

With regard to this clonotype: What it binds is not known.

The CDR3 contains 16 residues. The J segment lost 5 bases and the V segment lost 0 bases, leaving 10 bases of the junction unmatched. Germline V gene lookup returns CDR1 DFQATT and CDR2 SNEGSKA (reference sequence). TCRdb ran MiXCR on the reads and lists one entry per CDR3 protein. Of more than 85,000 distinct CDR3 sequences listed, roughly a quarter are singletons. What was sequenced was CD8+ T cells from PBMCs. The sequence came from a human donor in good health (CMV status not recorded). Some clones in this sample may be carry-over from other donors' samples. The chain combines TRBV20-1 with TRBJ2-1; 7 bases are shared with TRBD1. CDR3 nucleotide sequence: TGCAGTGCTAGAGATGTCGTAGGGGACAGTGACAATGAGCAGTTCTTC. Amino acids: CSARDVVGDSDNEQFF.